The clone carrying this T cell receptor beta chain appeared a few times. Its antigen is unknown. Using RNA transcripts as the source, TCR beta CDR3 regions were amplified. During a first-round RT-PCR of the TCR CDR3, the HTBI primer set was used. TCRdb called the multiplex PCR reads again in MiXCR, with one record for every CDR3 protein. This table has about 840,000 distinct CDR3 sequences, approximately 40% appearing once. Patients with uncontrolled infections, other autoimmune diseases, pregnancy or lactation were excluded. More than 9.5 ml fresh peripheral blood yielded the PBMCs. These data come from a study of T cells in Graves' hyperthyroidism and ophthalmopathy. The study, taken as a whole, reports: Among thyroid clonotypes expanded above 0.001, most also appeared in blood.

The germline CDR1 and CDR2 sequences are DFQATT and SNEGSKA (reference sequence). This CDR3 is built from 12 residues. Trimming took off 5 bases at V and 1 base at J, with 9 bases between the two ends. The sample comprised blood. The genes are TRBV20-1 and TRBJ2-7; no definite D call. The sequence derives from a man younger than 30 with Graves' hyperthyroidism. CDR3 bases: TGCAGTGCTGTAGAATATTCCTACGAGCAGTACTTC. Translated: CSAVEYSYEQYF.